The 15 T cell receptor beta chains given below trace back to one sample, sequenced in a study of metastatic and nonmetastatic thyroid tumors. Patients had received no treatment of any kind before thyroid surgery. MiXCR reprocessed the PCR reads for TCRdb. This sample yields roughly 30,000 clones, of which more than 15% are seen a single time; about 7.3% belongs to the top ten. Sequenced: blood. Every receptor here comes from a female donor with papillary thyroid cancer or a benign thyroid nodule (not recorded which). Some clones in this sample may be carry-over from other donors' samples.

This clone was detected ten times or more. DNA for the CDR3: TGTGCCAGCAGCCCGATTTTAGCAGATGGTTACAATGAGCAGTTCTTC. Amino acid sequence: CASSPILADGYNEQFF. This rearrangement joins TRBV7-9 to TRBJ2-1, with D unresolved. With 5 bases removed from V and 4 bases from J, the gap between germline ends came to 18 bases. Germline V gene data show CDR1 as SEHNR and CDR2 as FQNEAQ (reference sequence). This CDR3 comprises 16 residues.

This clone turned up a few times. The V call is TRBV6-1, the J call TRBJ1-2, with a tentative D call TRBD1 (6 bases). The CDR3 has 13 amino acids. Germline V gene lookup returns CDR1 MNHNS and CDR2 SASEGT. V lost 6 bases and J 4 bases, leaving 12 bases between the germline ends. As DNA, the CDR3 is TGTGCCAGCAGCCAAGGAGGGGGCTATGGCTACACCTTC. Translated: CASSQGGGYGYTF.

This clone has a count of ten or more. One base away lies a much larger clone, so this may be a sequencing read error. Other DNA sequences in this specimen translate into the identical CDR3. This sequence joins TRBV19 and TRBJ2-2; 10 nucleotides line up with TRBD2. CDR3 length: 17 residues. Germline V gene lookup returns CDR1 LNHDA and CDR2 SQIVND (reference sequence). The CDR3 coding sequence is TGTGCCAGTAGGAAAGCGGGAGGGTCAAATCCCACCGGGGAGCTGTTCTTT. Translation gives CASRKAGGSNPTGELFF.

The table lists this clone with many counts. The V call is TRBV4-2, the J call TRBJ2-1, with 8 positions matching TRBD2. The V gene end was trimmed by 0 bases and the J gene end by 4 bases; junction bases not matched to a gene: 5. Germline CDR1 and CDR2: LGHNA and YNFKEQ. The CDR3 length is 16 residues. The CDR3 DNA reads TGTGCCAGCAGCCAAGACCCCCGGGGGGGGTACAATGAGCAGTTCTTC. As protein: CASSQDPRGGYNEQFF.

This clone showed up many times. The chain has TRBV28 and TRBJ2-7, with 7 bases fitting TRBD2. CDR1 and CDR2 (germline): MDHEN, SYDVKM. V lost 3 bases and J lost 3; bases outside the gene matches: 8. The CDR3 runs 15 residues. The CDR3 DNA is TGTGCCAGCAGTTTCGGGGGGAGCGATGTCTACGAGCAGTACTTC. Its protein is CASSFGGSDVYEQYF.

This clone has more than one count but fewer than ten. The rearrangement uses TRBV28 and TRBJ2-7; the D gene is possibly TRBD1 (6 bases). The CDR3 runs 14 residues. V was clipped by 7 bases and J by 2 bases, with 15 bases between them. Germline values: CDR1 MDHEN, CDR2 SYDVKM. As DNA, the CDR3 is TGTGCCAGCACCCCAGGGGCAGAGGCCTACGAGCAGTACTTC. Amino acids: CASTPGAEAYEQYF.

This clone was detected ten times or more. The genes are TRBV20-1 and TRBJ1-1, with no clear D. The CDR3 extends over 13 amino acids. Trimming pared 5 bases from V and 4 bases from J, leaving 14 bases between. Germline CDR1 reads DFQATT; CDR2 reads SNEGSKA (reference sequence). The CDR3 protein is CSAPPGSGTEAFF. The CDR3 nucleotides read TGCAGTGCTCCCCCGGGGTCAGGCACTGAAGCTTTCTTT.

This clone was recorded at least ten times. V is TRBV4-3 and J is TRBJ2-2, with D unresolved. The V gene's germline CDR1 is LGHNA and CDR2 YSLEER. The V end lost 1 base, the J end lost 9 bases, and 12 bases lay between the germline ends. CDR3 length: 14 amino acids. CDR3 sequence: CASSQVPQTRELFF. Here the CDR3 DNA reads TGCGCCAGCAGCCAAGTGCCTCAGACCAGGGAGCTGTTTTTT.

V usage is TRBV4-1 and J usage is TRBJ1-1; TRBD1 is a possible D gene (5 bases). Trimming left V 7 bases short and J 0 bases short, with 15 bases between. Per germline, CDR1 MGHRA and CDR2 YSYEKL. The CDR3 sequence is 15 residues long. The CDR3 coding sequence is TGCGCCAGCAACCCAACAGGTTCCATGAACACTGAAGCTTTCTTT. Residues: CASNPTGSMNTEAFF.

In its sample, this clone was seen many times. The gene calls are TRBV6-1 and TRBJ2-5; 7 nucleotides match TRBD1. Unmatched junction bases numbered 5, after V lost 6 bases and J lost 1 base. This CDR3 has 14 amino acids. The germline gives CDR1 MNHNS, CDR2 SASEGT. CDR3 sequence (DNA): TGTGCCAGCAGCAACAGGGGCCTCCAAGAGACCCAGTACTTC. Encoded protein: CASSNRGLQETQYF.

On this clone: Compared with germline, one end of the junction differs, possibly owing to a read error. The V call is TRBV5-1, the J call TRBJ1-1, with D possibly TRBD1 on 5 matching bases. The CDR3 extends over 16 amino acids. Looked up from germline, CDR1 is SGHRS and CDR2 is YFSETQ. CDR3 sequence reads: CASSLVARAMNTGAFF. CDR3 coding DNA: TGCGCCAGCAGCTTGGTTGCCAGGGCCATGAACACTGGAGCTTTCTTT.

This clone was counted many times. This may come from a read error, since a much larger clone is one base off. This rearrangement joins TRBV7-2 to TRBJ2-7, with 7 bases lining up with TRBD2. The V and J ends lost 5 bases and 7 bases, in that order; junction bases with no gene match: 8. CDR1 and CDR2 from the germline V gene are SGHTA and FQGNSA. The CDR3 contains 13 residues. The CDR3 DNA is TGTGCCAGCAGCCCGGGACGAGCGGGGGAGCAGTACTTC. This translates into CASSPGRAGEQYF.

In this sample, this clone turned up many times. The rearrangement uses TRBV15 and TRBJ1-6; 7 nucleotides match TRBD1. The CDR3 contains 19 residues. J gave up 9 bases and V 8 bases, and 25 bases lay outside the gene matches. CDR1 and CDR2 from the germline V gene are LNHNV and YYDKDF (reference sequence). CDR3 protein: CATPVPGHRGGKFGSPLHF. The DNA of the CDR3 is TGTGCCACCCCCGTCCCCGGGCACAGGGGAGGTAAATTCGGTTCACCCCTCCACTTT.

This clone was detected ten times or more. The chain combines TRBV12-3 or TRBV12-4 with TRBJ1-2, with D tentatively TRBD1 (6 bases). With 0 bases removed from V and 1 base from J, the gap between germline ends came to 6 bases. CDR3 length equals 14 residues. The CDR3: CASSLAQGNYGYTF. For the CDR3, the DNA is TGTGCCAGCAGTTTAGCACAGGGTAACTATGGCTACACCTTC.

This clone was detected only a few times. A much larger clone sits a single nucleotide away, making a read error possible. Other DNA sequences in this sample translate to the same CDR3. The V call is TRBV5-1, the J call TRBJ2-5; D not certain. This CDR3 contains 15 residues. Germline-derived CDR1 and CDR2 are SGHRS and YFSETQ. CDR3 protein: CASSLGSTHVETQYF. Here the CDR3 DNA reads TGCGCCAGCAGCTTAGGTTCGACACATGTAGAAACCCAATACTTC.